The rows below give T cell receptor beta chains drawn from one sample of a study of cytomegalovirus exposure and HLA in healthy donors. Assay: immunoSEQ multiplex PCR; the TCRdb copy retains only in-frame clones and omits some. Among some 120,000 clones, roughly 80% were seen once, and the ten largest hold over 2%. The sample taken for sequencing was PBMCs. These receptors originate from a young man in good health and CMV-seronegative. The CDR3 runs from the conserved cysteine through the conserved F or W. The D gene is left open where the match is weak. Only part of the rows carry a size: once, few, many, or a class if the clone is expanded.

V	D	J	size	CDR3	DNA
TRBV10-1	-	TRBJ1-1	once	CASASGTEAFF	TGCGCCAGTGCGAGCGGCACTGAAGCTTTCTTT
TRBV5-6	TRBD2	TRBJ2-7	-	CASSGGLADHYEQYF	TGTGCCAGCAGCGGAGGACTAGCGGATCACTACGAGCAGTACTTC
TRBV6-5	TRBD1	TRBJ2-7	-	CASRGTGSAYEQYF	TGTGCCAGCAGAGGGACAGGATCGGCCTACGAGCAGTACTTC
TRBV4-3	TRBD1	TRBJ2-2	-	CASSQDSTGVNPGELFF	TGCGCCAGCAGCCAAGACTCGACAGGGGTGAACCCCGGGGAGCTGTTTTTT
TRBV19	TRBD1	TRBJ1-1	-	CASSATGGWSTEAFF	TGTGCCAGTAGTGCCACAGGGGGCTGGAGCACTGAAGCTTTCTTT
TRBV4-3	TRBD2	TRBJ2-4	-	CASSQDQSLAGTIQYF	TGCGCCAGCAGCCAAGATCAAAGCCTAGCGGGAACCATTCAGTACTTC
TRBV5-6	-	TRBJ1-5	-	CASSWGPGHGQPQHF	TGTGCCAGCAGCTGGGGCCCGGGACATGGACAGCCCCAGCATTTT
TRBV7-9	-	TRBJ2-2	-	CASSFVVNTGELFF	TGTGCCAGCAGCTTTGTCGTGAACACCGGGGAGCTGTTTTTT
TRBV27	TRBD2	TRBJ2-3	-	CASSLFGGRIADTQYF	TGTGCCAGCAGTTTATTCGGCGGGAGGATCGCAGATACGCAGTATTTT
TRBV7-9	-	TRBJ2-7	-	CASSLRRGDTGFSTAEQYF	TGTGCCAGCAGCTTACGTCGAGGTGACACAGGGTTTAGTACGGCCGAGCAGTACTTC
TRBV5-1	-	TRBJ1-6	-	CASSFKNSPLHF	TGCGCCAGCAGCTTTAAAAATTCACCCCTCCACTTT
TRBV28	-	TRBJ1-5	-	CASSLGGSNQPQHF	TGTGCCAGCAGTTTAGGGGGGAGCAATCAGCCCCAGCATTTT
TRBV14	TRBD2	TRBJ2-5	once	CASSPGGAGGGETQYF	TGTGCCAGCAGCCCCGGCGGAGCGGGAGGCGGGGAGACCCAGTACTTC